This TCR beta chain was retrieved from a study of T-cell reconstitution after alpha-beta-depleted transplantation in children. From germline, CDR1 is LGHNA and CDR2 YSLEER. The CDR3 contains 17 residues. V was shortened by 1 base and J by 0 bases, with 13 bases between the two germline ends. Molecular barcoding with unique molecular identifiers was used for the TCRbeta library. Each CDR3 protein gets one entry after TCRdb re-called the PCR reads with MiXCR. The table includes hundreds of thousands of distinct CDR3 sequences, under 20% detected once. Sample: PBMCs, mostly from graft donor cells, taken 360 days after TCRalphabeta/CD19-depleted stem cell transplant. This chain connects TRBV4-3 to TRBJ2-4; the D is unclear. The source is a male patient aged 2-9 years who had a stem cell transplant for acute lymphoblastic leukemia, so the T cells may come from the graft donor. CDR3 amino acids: CASSQGSRFLAKNIQYF. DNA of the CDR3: TGCGCCAGCAGCCAAGGGTCAAGGTTTCTAGCCAAAAACATTCAGTACTTC.